This is a list of T cell receptor beta chains from one sample in a study of T cells in narcolepsy. The protocol was immunoSEQ multiplex PCR, while the TCRdb copy is restricted to in-frame clones and leaves out a portion. Of under 40,000 clones listed, 80% to 85% were seen once; the top ten hold 0.5% to 0.85%. Sequencing was carried out using memory (CD45RA-) CD4+ T cells from blood. The origin of the receptors is a human donor in good health. Both conserved end residues are part of each CDR3. A D gene is named only where the DNA matches it firmly. The size of a clone is reported for some rows only, either as once, few or many, or as a class for expanded clones.

d_call	v_call	j_call	clone_size	cdr3_nt	cdr3_aa
TRBD1	TRBV27	TRBJ1-1	NA	TGTGCCAGCAGTCCGTGGACAGGTAAAGGGACTGAAGCTTTCTTT	CASSPWTGKGTEAFF
NA	TRBV6-6	TRBJ1-5	NA	TGTGCCAGCAGTTACTCGGGACCGAATCAGGCCCAGCATTTT	CASSYSGPNQAQHF
NA	TRBV7-9	TRBJ2-1	NA	TGTGCCAGCAGCCGTGCAGGGGAGGTGAGCAATGAGCAGTTCTTC	CASSRAGEVSNEQFF
NA	TRBV6-5	TRBJ1-1	NA	TGTGCCAGCAGTTATACCTCGGGGAACCCTTACACTGAAGCTTTCTTT	CASSYTSGNPYTEAFF
NA	TRBV15	TRBJ1-1	NA	TGTGCCACCAGCAGAGACCGGGCAGGGGCAAACACTGAAGCTTTCTTT	CATSRDRAGANTEAFF
TRBD1	TRBV5-4	TRBJ1-1	NA	TGTGCCAGCACCCAGGGGGGGGGAAGGACGAACACTGAAGCTTTCTTT	CASTQGGGRTNTEAFF
TRBD1	TRBV10-1	TRBJ1-2	NA	TGCGCCATCATGACAGGGGGCTTTAGCTATGGCTACACCTTC	CAIMTGGFSYGYTF
NA	TRBV7-2	TRBJ2-3	NA	TGTGCCAGCAGCCTCTCAAAGTCATACACAGATACGCAGTATTTT	CASSLSKSYTDTQYF
NA	TRBV10-3	TRBJ1-1	NA	TGTGCCATCAGTGCCGCGGGGAGCACTGAAGCTTTCTTT	CAISAAGSTEAFF
NA	TRBV9	TRBJ1-1	NA	TGTGCCAGGGGGGAGGGACTAGGCTGCACTGAAGCTTTCTTT	CARGEGLGCTEAFF
TRBD1	TRBV5-1	TRBJ2-7	NA	TGCGCCAGCAGCTCCGACAGGGTAAGCGAGCAGTACTTC	CASSSDRVSEQYF
NA	TRBV27	TRBJ1-6	NA	TGTGCCAGCAGTATGCGGGGGGATAATTCACCCCTCCACTTT	CASSMRGDNSPLHF
NA	TRBV5-1	TRBJ2-3	NA	TGCGCCAGCACCCCTCCAGGGATAGATACGCAGTATTTT	CASTPPGIDTQYF
NA	TRBV4-3	TRBJ1-2	NA	TGCGCCAGCAGCCAAGATACCCGGGGCTATGGCTACACCTTC	CASSQDTRGYGYTF
TRBD1	TRBV6-1	TRBJ1-2	NA	TGTGCCAGCAGGGGACAGGGTAGCTCTAACTATGGCTACACCTTC	CASRGQGSSNYGYTF
NA	TRBV15	TRBJ2-3	NA	TGTGCCACCAGCAGAGAGGTCCCCACAGATACGCAGTATTTT	CATSREVPTDTQYF
TRBD1	TRBV19	TRBJ1-1	NA	TGTGCCAGTAGTCCCTATCCACGACAGGGCATTGAAGCTTTCTTT	CASSPYPRQGIEAFF
TRBD1	TRBV6-5	TRBJ2-5	few	TGTGCCAGCAGTTACCGGGACAGGGAGACCCAGTACTTC	CASSYRDRETQYF
TRBD2	TRBV28	TRBJ2-5	NA	TGTGCCAGCAACAAGCCGGGGGGCCAAGAGACCCAGTACTTC	CASNKPGGQETQYF
NA	TRBV21-1	TRBJ1-4	NA	TGTGCCAGTGGGGATCACAATGAAAAACTGTTTTTT	CASGDHNEKLFF
TRBD1	TRBV29-1	TRBJ1-2	NA	TGCAGCGTCCGAGGCGGACAGGGGACAGGCCCCTATGGCTACACCTTC	CSVRGGQGTGPYGYTF
NA	TRBV18	TRBJ2-2	NA	TGTGCCAGCTCACCACCGAACACCGGGGAGCTGTTTTTT	CASSPPNTGELFF
NA	TRBV19	TRBJ1-1	NA	TGTGCCACCCAGGGGAACACTGAAGCTTTCTTT	CATQGNTEAFF
NA	TRBV7-2	TRBJ2-3	NA	TGTGCCAGCAGCTTAGGTAGGGGCCCCCCTCCAGATACGCAGTATTTT	CASSLGRGPPPDTQYF
NA	TRBV28	TRBJ2-5	few	TGTGCCAGCAGTTCAAGACAGGGTGGGGGGCAAGAGACCCAGTACTTC	CASSSRQGGGQETQYF
NA	TRBV7-9	TRBJ2-5	NA	TGTGCCAGCAGCTTAGCGATGGACAAGGAGACCCAGTACTTC	CASSLAMDKETQYF
NA	TRBV6-5	TRBJ2-7	once	TGTGCCAGCAGATCAACGTGGGGAGTCTACGAGCAGTACTTC	CASRSTWGVYEQYF
NA	TRBV7-4	TRBJ1-5	NA	TGTGCCAGCAGCTTAGAAGAGTGCGAGCACCGCAATCAGCCCCAGCATTTT	CASSLEECEHRNQPQHF
TRBD1	TRBV10-3	TRBJ2-1	NA	TGTGCCACGGACAGGGGGTACGATGAGCAGTTCTTC	CATDRGYDEQFF
TRBD1	TRBV5-1	TRBJ1-4	NA	TGCGCCAGCAGCCTAGGGACAGTTAATGAAAAACTGTTTTTT	CASSLGTVNEKLFF
NA	TRBV19	TRBJ2-7	NA	TGTGCCAGTAGTAGTAGTGGGGGGTCGTCCTTCGAGCAGTACTTC	CASSSSGGSSFEQYF
NA	TRBV6-6	TRBJ2-5	NA	TGTGCCAGCAGACCACCCCCGGGCCAAGAGACCCAGTACTTC	CASRPPPGQETQYF
NA	TRBV19	TRBJ2-7	NA	TGTGCCAGTAGTCGGACCCCAGGCTACGAGCAGTACTTC	CASSRTPGYEQYF
NA	TRBV6-6	TRBJ1-4	NA	TGTGCCAGCAGGCACCCGACGGACGAAAAACTGTTTTTT	CASRHPTDEKLFF
NA	TRBV11-3	TRBJ2-2	NA	TGTGCCAGCAGCTCTAGCAGGGTGGGGGAGCTGTTTTTT	CASSSSRVGELFF
NA	TRBV2	TRBJ1-5	once	TGTGCCAGCAGCTTACAGGGAAACAATCAGCCCCAGCATTTT	CASSLQGNNQPQHF
NA	TRBV11-2	TRBJ2-2	NA	TGTGCCAGCAGCTTAAGGACCGGGCGGTCGGTTTCCGGGGAGCTGTTTTTT	CASSLRTGRSVSGELFF
NA	TRBV11-2	TRBJ1-2	NA	TGTGCCAGCAGCCCGAGGATGGATGGGATCTATGGCTACACCTTC	CASSPRMDGIYGYTF
TRBD2	TRBV14	TRBJ2-1	NA	TGTGCCAGCAGCCTCCTAGCGGGGGGCATCTACAATGAGCAGTTCTTC	CASSLLAGGIYNEQFF
NA	TRBV21-1	TRBJ1-5	NA	TGTGCCAGCAGCAAAGCGCTTTATGGGCAGGCTCGGGGTAGCAATCAGCCCCAGCATTTT	CASSKALYGQARGSNQPQHF
NA	TRBV19	TRBJ2-4	NA	TGTGCCAGTAGTATAGGACCGAACCTAGCCAAAAACATTCAGTACTTC	CASSIGPNLAKNIQYF
TRBD1	TRBV6-1	TRBJ2-7	NA	TGTGCCAGCAGCGGACAGGGTAGTTACGAGCAGTACTTC	CASSGQGSYEQYF
NA	TRBV30	TRBJ1-2	NA	TGTGCCTGGAGTGTAAAAGGTCTGGGCACCAACTATGGCTACACCTTC	CAWSVKGLGTNYGYTF